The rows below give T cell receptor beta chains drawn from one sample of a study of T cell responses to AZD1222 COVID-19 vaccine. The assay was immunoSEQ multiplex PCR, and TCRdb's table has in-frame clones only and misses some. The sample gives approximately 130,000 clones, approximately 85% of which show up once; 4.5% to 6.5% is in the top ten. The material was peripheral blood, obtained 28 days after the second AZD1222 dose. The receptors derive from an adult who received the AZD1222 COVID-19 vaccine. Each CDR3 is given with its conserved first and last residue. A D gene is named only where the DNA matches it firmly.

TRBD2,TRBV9,CASSVGLAGTEGGELFF
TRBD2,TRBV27,CASSKPGAGGGANVLTF
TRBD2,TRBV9,CASSPRGGAAGSSTDTQYF
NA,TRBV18,CASSLTLKAKTNNEQFF
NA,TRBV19,CASSIAYLGTQYF
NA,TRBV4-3,CASSQDTRGSSYEQYF
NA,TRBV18,CASSPRTGRGNTIYF
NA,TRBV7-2,CASSSTQRGEAFF
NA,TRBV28,CASSFGTPGNTIYF
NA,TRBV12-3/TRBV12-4,CAIRDNSYEQYF
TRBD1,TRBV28,CASRTGGHGINEKLFF
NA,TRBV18,CASSSSLGTNYGYTF
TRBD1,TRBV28,CASTDLDRDYEQYF
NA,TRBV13,CASSYRALRDNEQFF
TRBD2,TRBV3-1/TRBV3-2,CASSLVAGSADTQYF
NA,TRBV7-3,CASSQRGDDEAFF
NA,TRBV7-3,CASSLKGGNTEAFF
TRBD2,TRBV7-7,CASSLGLAYEQYF
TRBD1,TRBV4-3,CASSQGFGQGKTDTQYF
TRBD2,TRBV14,CASSQVGGGAKNEQFF
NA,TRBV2,CASSEDNYNEQFF
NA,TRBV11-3,CASSPGEGRLNEQYF
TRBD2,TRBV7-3,CASSSPQRGGSSYNEQFF
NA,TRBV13,CASSLNIHTIYF
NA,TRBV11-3,CASSLRVGNTEAFF
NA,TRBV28,CASSLLKIRGTALRNSPLHF
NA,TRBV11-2,CASSSPRGIDNYGYTF
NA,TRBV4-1,CASSPGWGVGKTQYF
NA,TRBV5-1,CASSPPTGLSTEAFF
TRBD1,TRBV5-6,CASSMGDRVAEKLFF
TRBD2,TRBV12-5,CASGLGLGLEIGETQYF